Listed here is a single TCR beta chain. At one end the junction does not follow the germline gene, possibly because of a read error. No patient had received any treatment before thyroid surgery. With MiXCR, TCRdb called clones anew from the PCR reads. Altogether roughly 42,000 clones are present, about 20% being singletons, with the ten largest covering roughly 15%. The CDR3 totals 15 residues. Germline V gives CDR1 SNHLY, CDR2 FYNNEI. These data originate in a study of metastatic and nonmetastatic thyroid tumors. Specimen: tumor tissue. The receptor comes from a female donor with papillary thyroid cancer or a benign thyroid nodule (not recorded which). Some clones in this sample may be carry-over from other donors' samples. V is TRBV2 and J is TRBJ2-7, with 7 bases that match TRBD1. The CDR3 region has the DNA TGTGCCAGCCGGGCCGGGACAGTAGCCTCCTACCAGCAGTACTTC. Its translation is CASRAGTVASYQQYF.